This TCR beta chain came from a study of blood T cell repertoires in COVID-19. Study background: Acute and convalescent COVID-19 samples came from the United States, Italy and Spain. Sources were T cells, B-cell-depleted T cells, or PBMCs; the material itself was cDNA or gDNA.

Authors' processing steps: Reference gene primer amplification yielded estimated nucleated cell counts. Data came from immunoSEQ multiplex PCR; TCRdb stores just in-frame clones and leaves some out. D and trimming come from the DNA, and the V and J calls and clone size come from that table. The profile shows 130,000 or so clones, around 86% of them singletons. The V gene end was trimmed by 0 bases and the J gene end by 6 bases; junction bases not matched to a gene: 6. Germline V CDR1 and CDR2: LGHNA, YSLEER. The CDR3 contains 15 residues. The sample taken for sequencing was peripheral blood. This chain connects TRBV4-3 to TRBJ2-5; 8 bases fit TRBD2. This sequence originates from a man aged 40-49 years with acute or convalescent COVID-19. The CDR3 spells CASSQDYSGSQTQYF. CDR3 coding DNA: TGCGCCAGCAGCCAAGATTACAGCGGGAGTCAGACCCAGTACTTC.